This T cell receptor (beta chain) was recovered during a study of cytomegalovirus exposure and HLA in healthy donors (dated by TCRdb to the late 2010s). About the investigation overall: An earlier analysis of 587 of the donors reported 276 Gb of sequence data and 100 million to 140 million unique TCR beta sequences from 150 million to 200 million T cells. An early release covering roughly 600 HLA-typed donors comprised approximately 290 gigabases of sequencing data and some 79 million unique TCR sequences. Of the 398 genotyped donors, over 65% fell in the genetic ancestry cluster associated with self-reported Caucasian donors. The aim of the study was to test whether cataloging public T cell receptors could identify signatures of past pathogen exposure. The T cell repertoires of under 700 subjects were profiled by immunosequencing and related to cytomegalovirus serostatus. In addition to the first cohort of hundreds of subjects, a separate validation cohort of under 150 different subjects was used. High-throughput TCR immunosequencing, statistical association of individual TCRs with disease status, and machine learning were combined to predict cytomegalovirus infection status. A later analysis re-examined previously published TCR beta repertoires from hundreds of donors and added high-resolution HLA genotyping to investigate patterns of TCR occurrence. Rather than using new phenotypic data, the later analysis identified candidate immune exposures from TCR beta sequences and from how often those sequences occurred across donors. In an earlier analysis of roughly 540 of the donors, high-throughput TCR beta sequencing was used to judge whether each TCR beta V gene segment behaved as functional or pseudogenic. Donor age, sex, ethnicity and CMV serostatus were compiled together with the repertoire data. In a later genetic analysis, genome-wide SNP genotypes for about 55% of the 666 donors were used, and that subset was treated as a discovery cohort. All discovery cohort repertoires had been generated using a single sequencing platform. HLA typing included class I and class II loci at four-digit resolution. The number of donors typed differed by locus, with 629-630 for A, B, C, DRB1 and DQB1, around 500 for DQA1, 606 for DPA1, and 450 to 480 for DPB1. About five DR-DQ haplotypes were treated as single units for association and clustering because of strong linkage in the cohort. On average, 235,054 unique TCR beta nucleotide sequences were sequenced per donor among 398 genotyped donors of the cohort, with roughly 18% of those sequences being non-productive. Broader findings and caveats from the paper: In an earlier analysis of roughly 500 of the donors, most TCR beta V segments appeared in productive rearrangements about 87% or about 30% of the time, broadly matching IMGT annotations. In both the original and validation cohorts, the classifier was reported to diagnose cytomegalovirus status with high specificity and sensitivity. V-gene and J-gene trimming of TCR beta chains was associated with a missense DCLRE1C variant in a later genetic analysis, and the association was replicated in an independent cohort. In a later analysis, 16,951 TCR beta sequences were associated with specific HLA alleles at a false discovery rate of 0.05. The only immune exposure information available for the cohort was CMV serostatus. A cluster of highly shared sequence variants was judged likely to represent a technical artifact of the sequencing pipeline. The study listed 164 TCR beta chains as associated with cytomegalovirus. Because HLA typing was missing for some donors at each locus, association tests included only the typed subset. Sequencing depth was assumed to be roughly uniform across donors in the presence/absence analyses, though that assumption may not hold. In vitro tests confirmed that a few of the cytomegalovirus-associated TCR beta chains recognize cytomegalovirus antigens. A later analysis found that TCR association rates varied across HLA loci, with DRB1 alleles showing the most associated TCRs and HLA-C alleles the fewest. A later analysis reported that several top co-occurrence clusters appeared linked to parvovirus B19, influenza, CMV and Epstein-Barr virus. A further reported finding was that TCR beta sequences accurately predicted the HLA-A and HLA-B alleles for most subjects in the first cohort. Compared with equally common non-associated chains, HLA-associated TCR beta chains in a later analysis were more clonally expanded and had lower generation probabilities. Correlated functional status among segregating V segments might reflect linkage disequilibrium, but an unknown experimental factor could not be ruled out. The authors suggested that the approach could potentially be generalized to other disease states and immunological phenotypes. Across donors, most TCR sequences were observed very rarely, whereas some public TCRs were present in many individuals. In a later analysis, most CMV-associated TCR beta chains were found to appear HLA-restricted, with HLA associations seemingly driven largely by CMV exposure. Because counts were too low, about 15 rarely observed V segments, including chromosome 9 orphons, were left out of the earlier analysis of a few hundred of the donors. In this cohort, only TCR beta chains were sequenced, and detectable features were limited by the absence of alpha or paired-chain data. According to a later genetic analysis, donors in an Asian-associated ancestry cluster had fewer N-insertions in productive TCRs than the roughly 660-donor mean. When HLA alleles, especially DR and DQ, strongly co-occurred, attributing TCR associations to individual alleles was difficult. Because the 87-base-pair reads could not distinguish some IMGT-functional V segments, including TRBV6-2 and TRBV6-3, those segments were excluded.

Notes on this clone: Its specific antigen is unknown. No per-base quality is available; no much larger clone lies one base away.

In total, just over 650 healthy bone marrow donors made up the cohort. Cohort members were all nominally healthy when sampled, although unrecorded immune exposures were likely present. The donor tested CMV seronegative and was one of the 352 seronegative cohort members. A peripheral blood sample was provided by each donor, and peripheral blood mononuclear cells were used for TCR beta sequencing. The Qiagen DNeasy Blood Extraction Kit was used to extract genomic DNA from the blood cell samples. The CDR3 numbers 14 residues from cysteine through phenylalanine. Left in the record is the CDR3 DNA by itself, 42 bases read in frame from the first base. V is cut back by 4 bases and J by 5 bases, with 3 bases in the junction unmatched. CDR1 and CDR2 (LNHDA, SQIVND) derive from the germline V gene (reference sequence). Libraries were prepared through the immunoSEQ multiplex PCR assay. A mixture of 60 forward primers for TCR Vbeta segments and 13 reverse primers for TCR Jbeta segments was used in the multiplex PCR. A multiplex PCR assay on genomic DNA amplified the CDR3 region of rearranged TCR beta genes. Amplified TCR beta libraries were sequenced as 87-base-pair reads on the Illumina HiSeq System. In the source study's methods: In a later analysis, tens of millions of unique TCR beta chains were counted across the roughly 610 repertoires, and about 9.9 million of these chains were shared by at least two donors. A nearest-neighbor algorithm error-corrected the raw reads and collapsed the reads into unique sequences, merging closely related sequences to remove PCR and sequencing errors. Alignment of CDR3 sequences to IMGT reference sequences was used to assign V, D and J gene segments. For a sequence to be retained, a match of at least six nucleotides to both a V gene segment and a J gene segment was required. A rearrangement was called productive if the CDR3 had no stop codons and remained in frame with V and J, and every other rearrangement was called non-productive. Following IMGT convention, CDR3 was defined as the stretch from the second conserved V-encoded cysteine to the conserved J-encoded phenylalanine. The earlier analysis of about 590 of the donors excluded sequences that lacked an unambiguous match to a single V gene segment. In an earlier analysis of a few hundred of the donors, V segments were called functional above 56.7% productive rearrangements and were called segregating when the between-donor standard deviation exceeded 5%. To diagnose cytomegalovirus status from the catalog of TCR beta chain sequences, a statistical classification framework was built. In a later analysis, V and J genes were assigned by comparing TCR nucleotide sequences against IMGT/GENE-DB human TR gene sequences. Using the TCRdist pipeline, a later analysis assigned CDR3 sequences along with most-parsimonious VDJ recombination scenarios. In a later analysis, each TCR beta chain was defined by its CDR3 amino acid sequence together with its V-gene family, and reads lacking a unique V-gene family were excluded. To address suspected cross-contamination and a sequencing artifact, a later analysis removed around 590 highly shared, low-generation-probability nucleotide sequences. In a later analysis, a clonal expansion index was calculated for each public chain from normalized within-repertoire ranks of inferred template counts. In a later analysis, generation probabilities were computed using a VDJ recombination model fitted to out-of-frame rearrangements, and the results were checked against IGoR. Hypergeometric tests were used in a later analysis to score TCR-TCR, TCR-HLA and TCR-CMV co-occurrence, with a repertoire-size bias correction applied to the TCR pairs. A later analysis estimated false discovery rates by permuting HLA or CMV assignments 20 times. A later analysis grouped co-occurring TCRs with DBSCAN, adding TCRdist sequence similarity when clustering within HLA-allele-positive subsets. Co-occurrence clustering excluded repertoires with fewer than 30,000 or more than 120,000 public chains, plus five with anomalous nucleotide sharing. This immuneACCESS table, as held by TCRdb, lists in-frame sequences with V and J called but not all clones. Of the missing ones, under half trace to an unresolved V gene in checked studies; the others have no known cause. D and trimming were read from the DNA, whereas the V and J calls and clone size are those reported in that table. In this sample the table shows 100,000 to 150,000 clones, around 86% of which occur a single time. Around 0.7% of the sample comes from the top ten.

Sequenced: PBMCs. The chain was built from TRBV19 and TRBJ1-5; TRBD1 aligns with 9 central bases. The origin of this receptor is a man aged 18 to 29 in good health and CMV-seronegative. The CDR3 region reads CASSSWTGDQPQHF. The DNA sequence reads TGTGCCAGTAGTAGCTGGACAGGGGATCAGCCCCAGCATTTT.